Following are 31 T cell receptor beta chains from one sample sequenced in a study of cytomegalovirus exposure and HLA in healthy donors. PCR involved 60 Vbeta and 13 Jbeta primers. The table came from immunoSEQ multiplex PCR; TCRdb's copy has only in-frame clones and leaves some out. The specimen's table records approximately 170,000 clones. Sequencing was done on a sample of PBMCs. Receptors were obtained from a young woman in good health and CMV-seropositive.

The chain joins TRBV9 to TRBJ1-1; possible D gene TRBD1, 5 bases. Trimming took 2 bases from V and 6 from J, leaving 20 bases between them. This CDR3 contains 16 residues. Germline values: CDR1 SGDLS, CDR2 YYNGEE. As DNA, the CDR3 is TGTGCCAGCAGCGTGGTACCAGGGTATTATTTCGCTGAAGCTTTCTTT. Translating gives CASSVVPGYYFAEAFF.

This chain uses TRBV19 with TRBJ2-7; 7 nucleotides match TRBD1. This CDR3 spans 13 amino acids. The V gene end was trimmed by 10 bases and the J gene end by 2 bases; junction bases not matched to a gene: 8. Germline V gene data show CDR1 as LNHDA and CDR2 as SQIVND (reference sequence). The CDR3 region is CATATGRTYEQYF. The CDR3 DNA reads as TGTGCCACTGCGACAGGGAGAACCTACGAGCAGTACTTC.

The V gene is TRBV6-5, the J gene TRBJ1-1; D not certain. The CDR3 has 14 residues. The germline V gene has CDR1 MNHEY and CDR2 SVGAGI. V lost 5 bases, J lost 0 bases, and 10 bases lay in between. The CDR3 spells CASSQSLLNTEAFF. The DNA for the CDR3 is TGTGCCAGCAGTCAATCTCTACTGAACACTGAAGCTTTCTTT.

The genes are TRBV29-1 and TRBJ2-1, with a tentative D call TRBD2 (5 bases). Germline CDR1 SQVTM, CDR2 ANQGSEA. This CDR3 is built from 14 residues. Deletions cut 4 bases from V and 5 bases from J, with 15 bases between. As DNA, the CDR3 is TGCAGCGTTGGGAGGCTATTACGACACAATGAGCAGTTCTTC. This translates into CSVGRLLRHNEQFF.

The chain employs TRBV15 and TRBJ1-2; D is unresolved. CDR3 length: 15 amino acids. Looked up from germline, CDR1 is LNHNV and CDR2 is YYDKDF (reference sequence). Trimming took off 0 bases at V and 0 bases at J, with 8 bases between the two ends. CDR3 in amino acids: CATSRDATTNYGYTF. DNA of the CDR3: TGTGCCACCAGCAGAGATGCGACAACTAACTATGGCTACACCTTC.

The chain has TRBV7-8 and TRBJ2-1, with 7 bases matching TRBD2. This CDR3 contains 16 residues. V was clipped by 0 bases and J by 9 bases; unmatched bases: 11. Germline CDR1 and CDR2: SGHVS and FQNEAQ. Written as DNA, the CDR3 is TGTGCCAGCAGCTTAGCGCTGGGCGGGAGTTTCAGTGAGCAGTTCTTC. Protein: CASSLALGGSFSEQFF. Complete variable domain (other parts from reference TRBV7-8 and TRBJ2-1): GAGVSQSPRYKVAKRGQDVALRCDPISGHVSLFWYQQALGQGPEFLTYFQNEAQLDKSGLPSDRFFAERPEGSVSTLKIQRTQQEDSAVYLCASSLALGGSFSEQFFGPGTRLTVL.

V is TRBV6-6 and J is TRBJ2-1; 10 nucleotides line up with TRBD2. The ends lost 0 bases at V and 7 bases at J; junction bases unmatched: 6. This CDR3 comprises 16 residues. Germline-derived CDR1 and CDR2 are MNHNY and SVGAGI (reference sequence). The CDR3 nucleotides read TGTGCCAGCAGTTACTCGAGCGGGGGGGCTAATAATGAGCAGTTCTTC. Translating it yields CASSYSSGGANNEQFF.

As to this clone: Other nucleotide sequences from this sample produce the same CDR3. The CDR3 region is CASSVAARPEDGYTF. The CDR3 coding sequence is TGTGCCAGCAGCGTAGCGGCCAGGCCCGAAGATGGCTACACCTTC. This chain uses TRBV9 with TRBJ1-2, with D hard to call. This CDR3 comprises 15 residues. V was clipped by 0 bases and J by 6 bases, with 15 bases between them. Germline V lookup: CDR1 SGDLS, CDR2 YYNGEE.

The chain combines TRBV13 with TRBJ1-1, with a tentative D call TRBD1 (6 bases). Germline CDR1 and CDR2: PRHDT and FYEKMQ (reference sequence). V was cut by 3 bases and J by 4 bases, with 9 bases left in between. This CDR3 comprises 13 residues. This CDR3 is CASSFQGFTEAFF. The CDR3 nucleotides read TGTGCCAGCAGCTTCCAGGGGTTCACTGAAGCTTTCTTT. The variable domain in full, completed from reference TRBV13 and TRBJ1-1, reads AAGVIQSPRHLIKEKRETATLKCYPIPRHDTVYWYQQGPGQDPQFLISFYEKMQSDKGSIPDRFSAQQFSDYHSELNMSSLELGDSALYFCASSFQGFTEAFFGQGTRLTVV.

J is TRBJ2-3 and V is TRBV6-4, with TRBD2 matching over 13 bases. From germline, CDR1 is MRHNA and CDR2 SNTAGT. With 6 bases clipped from V and 4 bases from J, the junction kept 4 bases outside the gene matches. CDR3 length: 15 residues. The CDR3 sequence is CASRELAGGPDTQYF. Written as DNA, the CDR3 is TGTGCCAGCAGAGAACTAGCGGGAGGGCCAGATACGCAGTATTTT.

The chain uses TRBV9 and TRBJ2-2; 7 positions agree with TRBD2. Germline trimming cut 0 bases from V and 5 bases from J; bases unmatched to any gene: 10. This CDR3 has 17 residues. Per germline, CDR1 SGDLS and CDR2 YYNGEE. The CDR3 reads CASSVDGGGAGTGELFF. The CDR3 DNA reads TGTGCCAGCAGCGTAGACGGGGGAGGGGCCGGGACCGGGGAGCTGTTTTTT.

The gene calls are TRBV5-4 and TRBJ2-4; TRBD1 matches 7 bases. Germline CDR1 reads SGHNT; CDR2 reads YYREEE (reference sequence). V trimming: 0 bases; J trimming: 4 bases; junction bases outside the gene matches: 4. The CDR3 runs 15 residues. In nucleotides, the CDR3 is TGTGCCAGCAGCTTGGGAGGGGGACAGAAAAACATTCAGTACTTC. It encodes CASSLGGGQKNIQYF. Filled out from reference TRBV5-4 and TRBJ2-4, the complete variable domain reads ETGVTQSPTHLIKTRGQQVTLRCSSQSGHNTVSWYQQALGQGPQFIFQYYREEENGRGNFPPRFSGLQFPNYSSELNVNALELDDSALYLCASSLGGGQKNIQYFGAGTRLSVL.

The chain recombines TRBV7-9 with TRBJ1-3; D gene unclear. Germline-derived CDR1 and CDR2 are SEHNR and FQNEAQ (reference sequence). This CDR3 spans 15 amino acids. The V end was cut by 5 bases, the J end by 0 bases, with 11 bases between. Here the CDR3 reads CASSHDGGSGNTIYF. The CDR3 DNA follows: TGTGCCAGCAGCCATGACGGAGGCTCTGGAAACACCATATATTTT.

For the CDR3, the DNA is TGTGCCAGCAGTGCTGGACAGAAGGTAGAAGCTTTCTTT. Its protein product is CASSAGQKVEAFF. V gene TRBV2 combines with J gene TRBJ1-1; tentatively, D is TRBD1 (6 bases). CDR1 and CDR2 from the germline V gene are SNHLY and FYNNEI. Trimming stripped 4 bases from V and 8 bases from J, with 14 bases between. CDR3 length: 13 residues.

V usage is TRBV5-1 and J usage is TRBJ2-5; 9 bases fit TRBD2. The CDR3 runs 14 residues. Losses at the gene ends were 1 base for V and 5 bases for J; bases not matched to a gene: 3. Per the germline V gene, CDR1 is SGHRS and CDR2 is YFSETQ. CDR3 sequence reads: CASSLSSGAETQYF. CDR3 DNA: TGCGCCAGCAGCTTGTCTAGCGGGGCGGAGACCCAGTACTTC.

The rearrangement joins TRBV7-2 to TRBJ2-5, with 8 positions matching TRBD1. Trimming removed 5 bases from V and 0 bases from J; junction bases left unmatched: 2. Germline CDR1 SGHTA, CDR2 FQGNSA. The CDR3 is 14 residues long. The CDR3 loop reads CASSPDRDQETQYF. The CDR3 DNA is TGTGCCAGCAGCCCGGACAGGGACCAAGAGACCCAGTACTTC.

The CDR3 loop reads CAWNGQGRSYGYTF. The CDR3 DNA sequence: TGTGCCTGGAATGGACAGGGGCGAAGCTATGGCTACACCTTC. The V call is TRBV30, the J call TRBJ1-2, with 9 bases matching TRBD1. Unmatched junction bases numbered 7, after V lost 4 bases and J lost 4 bases. Germline-derived CDR1 and CDR2 are GTSNPN and SVGIG (reference sequence). The CDR3 is 14 amino acids.

This chain connects TRBV18 to TRBJ1-3; no clear D gene. V was clipped by 4 bases and J by 1 base, with 8 bases between them. CDR1 and CDR2 from the germline V gene are KGHSH and LQKENI. The CDR3 totals 14 residues. In nucleotides, the CDR3 is TGTGCCAGCTCACTCCAGGCGTCTGGAAACACCATATATTTT. Protein product: CASSLQASGNTIYF.

This chain joins TRBV5-6 and TRBJ1-1; D possibly corresponds to TRBD1 (6 bases). Deletions cut 4 bases from V and 4 bases from J, with 14 bases between. This CDR3 has 14 amino acids. Germline CDR1 and CDR2: SGHDT and YYEEEE. The CDR3 loop is CASSALTGSTEAFF. The CDR3 coding sequence is TGTGCCAGCAGCGCCCTAACAGGGAGCACTGAAGCTTTCTTT.

Comments on this clone: The sample holds other DNA sequences that translate to the same CDR3. This chain joins TRBV9 and TRBJ1-2; D gene uncertain. V was cut by 0 bases and J by 8 bases, with 17 bases left in between. The CDR3 covers 15 residues. CDR1 SGDLS and CDR2 YYNGEE come from the germline V gene. Here the CDR3 reads CASSVAARPEDGYTF. CDR3 sequence (DNA): TGTGCCAGCAGCGTAGCGGCCAGGCCCGAAGACGGCTACACCTTC.

The rearrangement joins TRBV19 to TRBJ1-5; 10 bases match TRBD1. CDR3 length: 16 amino acids. Germline CDR1 is LNHDA and CDR2 is SQIVND (reference sequence). The V gene end was trimmed by 6 bases and the J gene end by 6 bases; junction bases not matched to a gene: 11. CDR3 sequence reads: CASSRRGTGVGQPQHF. The CDR3 region has the DNA TGTGCCAGTAGCCGTAGGGGGACAGGGGTGGGTCAGCCCCAGCATTTT.

The CDR3 bases are TGTGCCAGCTCACGGACAGGCGGTCAGCCCCAGCATTTT. Protein product: CASSRTGGQPQHF. This chain links TRBV18 with TRBJ1-5; the match to TRBD1 covers 7 bases. The length of the CDR3 is 13 residues. Trimming removed 4 bases from V and 6 bases from J; junction bases left unmatched: 3. The V gene's germline CDR1 is KGHSH and CDR2 LQKENI.

The genes are TRBV27 and TRBJ1-1; TRBD1 might be the D (5 bases). Germline lookup yields CDR1 MNHEY and CDR2 SMNVEV (reference sequence). The CDR3 is 14 residues long. Trimming took 1 base from V and 5 from J, leaving 11 bases between them. CDR3 in amino acids: CASSLYPGETEAFF. The CDR3 region has the DNA TGTGCCAGCAGTTTATATCCGGGGGAGACTGAAGCTTTCTTT.

The chain has TRBV4-1 and TRBJ2-1; 9 positions match TRBD2. The CDR3 extends over 17 amino acids. CDR1 is MGHRA, CDR2 YSYEKL, per germline. Trimming took 4 bases from V and 2 from J; bases not matched to a gene: 9. CDR3: CASSLAVLAGAYNEQFF. CDR3 nucleotides: TGCGCCAGCAGCCTGGCCGTATTAGCGGGGGCCTACAATGAGCAGTTCTTC.

The chain recombines TRBV5-6 with TRBJ1-2, with a tentative D call TRBD1 (6 bases). The CDR3 runs to 13 residues. V was pared by 7 bases and J by 6 bases, with 16 bases between. Germline CDR1 SGHDT, CDR2 YYEEEE. The CDR3 region is CASRTGTTDGYTF. The CDR3 DNA sequence: TGTGCCAGCCGAACCGGGACAACGGATGGCTACACCTTC.

The genes are TRBV6-1 and TRBJ1-2, with 11 bases lining up with TRBD1. CDR3 size: 14 residues. Germline V gene data show CDR1 as MNHNS and CDR2 as SASEGT. V lost 6 bases, J lost 5 bases, and 5 bases stayed unmatched. This CDR3 is CASRGTGGDYGYTF. CDR3 sequence (DNA): TGTGCCAGCAGAGGGACAGGGGGGGATTATGGCTACACCTTC.

The chain links TRBV19 to TRBJ2-1, with no clear D. Per the germline V gene, CDR1 is LNHDA and CDR2 is SQIVND (reference sequence). This CDR3 spans 14 amino acids. V was trimmed by 4 bases and J by 4 bases, leaving 11 bases between them. CDR3 bases: TGTGCCAGTAGTAGAGTTCTCCTTTACAATGAGCAGTTCTTC. Translation: CASSRVLLYNEQFF.

The V and J genes are TRBV18 and TRBJ2-7; TRBD2 agrees at 7 bases. V lost 3 bases, J lost 4 bases, and 3 bases stayed unmatched. The CDR3 consists of 13 residues. Germline V lookup: CDR1 KGHSH, CDR2 LQKENI. The CDR3 sequence is CASSPGGSYEQYF. The CDR3 DNA reads TGTGCCAGCTCACCGGGCGGGAGTTACGAGCAGTACTTC.

The rearrangement links TRBV5-4 to TRBJ2-7, with TRBD2 matching over 8 bases. Looked up from germline, CDR1 is SGHNT and CDR2 is YYREEE (reference sequence). The CDR3 totals 14 residues. V gave up 3 bases and J gave up 6 bases; unmatched junction bases: 8. CDR3 coding DNA: TGTGCCAGCAGCTGGAGCGGGAGAATCTCCGAGCAGTACTTC. As protein: CASSWSGRISEQYF.

The chain employs TRBV6-6 and TRBJ2-3; D is undetermined. Germline CDR1 and CDR2: MNHNY and SVGAGI (reference sequence). V gave up 4 bases and J gave up 6 bases, with 8 bases separating them. This CDR3 has 12 residues. CDR3 region: CASSFAEDTQYF. CDR3 DNA: TGTGCCAGCAGTTTTGCCGAGGATACGCAGTATTTT.

The chain joins TRBV29-1 to TRBJ1-3; D is uncertain. The CDR3 consists of 13 residues. Germline V CDR1 and CDR2: SQVTM, ANQGSEA. The ends were cut back, 2 bases at V and 2 bases at J, with 7 bases in the middle. For the CDR3, the DNA is TGCAGCGTTGAAACGACAACTGGAAACACCATATATTTT. This sequence encodes CSVETTTGNTIYF.